The clone carrying this T cell receptor (beta chain) was counted many times. Its antigen is currently unknown. These data come from a study of neurological immune-mediated disorders. Findings and limits, study-wide: Private repertoires in all groups were suggested by the finding that expanded clones across subjects shared no CDR3 amino acid sequences.

TCRdb reanalysed the 5' RACE reads using MiXCR and keeps one entry per CDR3 protein. Of 95,000 to 150,000 distinct CDR3 sequences listed, about 3.2% were seen once; the top ten hold 1.3%. The CDR3 runs 17 residues. CDR1 is MNHEY, CDR2 SVGAGI, per germline. After removal of 2 bases from V and 2 bases from J, the junction contained 12 bases not matched to a gene. This rearrangement joins TRBV6-5 to TRBJ2-7; 7 positions agree with TRBD1. The sample comprised PBMCs. This clonotype was sampled from a young woman with multiple sclerosis. The CDR3 DNA is TGTGCCAGCAGTTACGGTCCACAGGGGTATAGCCCCTACGAGCAGTACTTC. Amino acid sequence: CASSYGPQGYSPYEQYF.